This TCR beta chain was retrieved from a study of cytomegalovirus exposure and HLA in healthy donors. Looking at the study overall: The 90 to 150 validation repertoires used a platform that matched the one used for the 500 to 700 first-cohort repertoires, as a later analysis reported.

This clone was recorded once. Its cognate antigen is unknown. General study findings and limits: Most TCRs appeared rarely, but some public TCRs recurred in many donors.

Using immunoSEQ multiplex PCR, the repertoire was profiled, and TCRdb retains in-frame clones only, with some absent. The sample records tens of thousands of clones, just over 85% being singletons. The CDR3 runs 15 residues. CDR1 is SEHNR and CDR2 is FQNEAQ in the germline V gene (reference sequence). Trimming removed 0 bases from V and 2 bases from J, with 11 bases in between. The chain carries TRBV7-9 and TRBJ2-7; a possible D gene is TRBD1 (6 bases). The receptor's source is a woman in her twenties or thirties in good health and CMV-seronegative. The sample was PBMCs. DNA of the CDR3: TGTGCCAGCAGCTTAGCGGGACAAGCCGCCTACGAGCAGTACTTC. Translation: CASSLAGQAAYEQYF.